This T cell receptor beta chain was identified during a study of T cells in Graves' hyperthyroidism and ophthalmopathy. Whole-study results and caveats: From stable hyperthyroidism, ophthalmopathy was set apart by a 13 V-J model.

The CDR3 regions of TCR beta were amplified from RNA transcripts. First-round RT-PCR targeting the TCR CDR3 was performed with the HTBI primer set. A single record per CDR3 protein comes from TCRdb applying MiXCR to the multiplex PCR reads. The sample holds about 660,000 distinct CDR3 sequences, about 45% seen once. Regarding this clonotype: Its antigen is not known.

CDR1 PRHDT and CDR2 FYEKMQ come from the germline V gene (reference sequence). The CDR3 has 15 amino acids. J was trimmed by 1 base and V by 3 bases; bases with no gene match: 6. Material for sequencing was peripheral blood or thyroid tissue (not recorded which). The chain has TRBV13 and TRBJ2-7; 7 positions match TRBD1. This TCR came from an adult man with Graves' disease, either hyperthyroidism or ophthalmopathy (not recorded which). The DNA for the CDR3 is TGTGCCAGCAGCTTGACAGGGTCAGGTTCCTACGAGCAGTACTTC. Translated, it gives CASSLTGSGSYEQYF.